This entry lists 13 T cell receptor beta chains sequenced from one sample in a study of blood T cells in healthy people across ages. Alongside a J-beta primer mix, a sample-barcoded 5' primer served in a second PCR lasting about 7 to 11 cycles. TCRdb redid the calling of the 5' RACE reads with MiXCR, one entry per CDR3 protein. The sample records about 1.8 million distinct CDR3 sequences, roughly 49% being singletons. The sample was blood. These receptors came from a woman between 40 and 50 years old in good health.

The V gene is TRBV6-1, the J gene TRBJ2-2, with D possibly being TRBD1 (6 bases). Trimming shortened V by 6 bases and J by 7 bases, and 15 bases separated the two germline ends. Per the germline V gene, CDR1 is MNHNS and CDR2 is SASEGT. The CDR3 has 14 amino acids. The CDR3: CASSALGGSGELFF. The CDR3 DNA reads TGTGCCAGCAGCGCCCTAGGGGGTAGCGGGGAGCTGTTTTTT.

J is TRBJ1-5 and V is TRBV4-3, with TRBD1 as a possible D gene (5 bases). The CDR3 is 14 amino acids. Trimming shortened V by 0 bases and J by 6 bases, and 9 bases separated the two germline ends. CDR1 is LGHNA and CDR2 is YSLEER in the germline V gene. In nucleotides, the CDR3 is TGCGCCAGCAGCCAAGAGCCTGGGACTCAGCCCCAGCATTTT. Its protein product is CASSQEPGTQPQHF.

This clonotype was picked up a small number of times. The genes are TRBV12-3 or TRBV12-4 and TRBJ2-4; the D is unclear. This CDR3 comprises 14 residues. Trimming pared 8 bases from V and 6 bases from J, leaving 17 bases between. CDR3 sequence: CASAPMGVGNIQYF. CDR3 nucleotides: TGTGCCAGCGCGCCCATGGGCGTAGGAAACATTCAGTACTTC.

The chain carries TRBV12-3 or TRBV12-4 and TRBJ2-3; possible D gene TRBD1, 7 bases. The CDR3 runs 15 residues. Trimming removed 5 bases at V and 4 bases at J, with 16 bases between. CDR3 protein: CASSLSGGLADTQYF. The CDR3, as DNA: TGTGCCAGCAGTCTGTCAGGGGGGTTAGCAGATACGCAGTATTTT.

The chain has TRBV21-1 and TRBJ2-1; the table's D call of TRBD1 was not tested on the DNA. TRBV21-1 is a listed pseudogene. This CDR3 has 15 amino acids. The CDR3 loop reads CASSKARQEYNEQFF. CDR3 nucleotide sequence: TGTGCCAGCAGCAAAGCGCGACAGGAGTACAATGAGCAGTTCTTC.

CDR3 sequence: CSVLTGVEFVTQYF. CDR3 bases: TGCAGCGTATTAACAGGGGTGGAATTTGTGACCCAGTACTTC. This chain uses TRBV29-1 with TRBJ2-5; 7 bases line up with TRBD1. The trim removed 6 bases at V and 7 bases at J, leaving 14 bases unmatched. Germline V gene lookup returns CDR1 SQVTM and CDR2 ANQGSEA. CDR3 size: 14 residues.

This clonotype was found once. The V call is TRBV4-1, the J call TRBJ2-5; a possible D gene is TRBD1 (5 bases). Deletions cut 1 base from V and 3 bases from J, with 12 bases between. The CDR3 covers 15 residues. Looked up from germline, CDR1 is MGHRA and CDR2 is YSYEKL. CDR3 nucleotide sequence: TGCGCCAGCAGCCAAGTAGGGCCGACAGAAGAGACCCAGTACTTC. Protein product: CASSQVGPTEETQYF.

The V gene is TRBV3-1, the J gene TRBJ1-3, with D hard to call. This CDR3 region has 14 residues. V was clipped by 10 bases and J by 0 bases, with 13 bases between them. Germline assignment: CDR1 LGHDT and CDR2 YNNKEL (reference sequence). The DNA for the CDR3 is TGTGCCATCCCCTCCAGTAACTCTGGAAACACCATATATTTT. Amino acids: CAIPSSNSGNTIYF.

For the CDR3, the DNA is TGCAGTGCTAGAAACCCCTTGACAGGGTACAATGAGCAGTTCTTC. This codes for CSARNPLTGYNEQFF. This chain joins TRBV20-1 and TRBJ2-1; 7 bases align to TRBD1. V shed 2 bases, J shed 4 bases, and the junction held 8 bases outside the gene matches. This CDR3 is built from 15 residues. The germline CDR1 and CDR2 sequences are DFQATT and SNEGSKA (reference sequence).

The chain employs TRBV5-1 and TRBJ1-2, with 7 bases that match TRBD1. Germline V gene data show CDR1 as SGHRS and CDR2 as YFSETQ. The CDR3 extends over 13 amino acids. The V and J ends lost 5 bases and 4 bases, in that order; junction bases with no gene match: 5. DNA of the CDR3: TGCGCCAGCAGTGGACAGGCACCCTATGGCTACACCTTC. It encodes CASSGQAPYGYTF.

The sample holds a few counts of this clonotype. This chain joins TRBV5-1 and TRBJ1-4; D gene unclear. Germline loops: CDR1 SGHRS, CDR2 YFSETQ. V dropped 4 bases and J dropped 4 bases, with 8 bases sitting between them. This CDR3 is 13 amino acids long. The CDR3 DNA is TGCGCCAGCAGCCGTCTGAGTAATGAAAAACTGTTTTTT. It translates to CASSRLSNEKLFF.

The chain recombines TRBV20-1 with TRBJ2-4, with D perhaps matching TRBD2 (5 bases). This CDR3 contains 14 residues. V gave up 0 bases and J gave up 7 bases, with 13 bases separating them. From germline, CDR1 is DFQATT and CDR2 SNEGSKA (reference sequence). CDR3 sequence: CSARDTGFPNIQYF. The CDR3, as DNA: TGCAGTGCTAGAGATACGGGATTCCCCAACATTCAGTACTTC.

This clonotype came up a few times. The chain links TRBV9 to TRBJ2-1; tentatively, D is TRBD1 (6 bases). The CDR3 runs to 14 residues. From germline, CDR1 is SGDLS and CDR2 YYNGEE. V lost 3 bases and J lost 7, with 14 bases in between. The CDR3 here is CASSAGQMLNEQFF. CDR3 in DNA: TGTGCCAGCAGCGCTGGACAGATGCTTAATGAGCAGTTCTTC.